The 15 T cell receptor beta chains given below trace back to one sample, sequenced in a study of CD8 T cells in ankylosing spondylitis. TCRdb reprocessed the 5' RACE reads with MiXCR, giving one entry per CDR3 protein. There are fewer than 200,000 distinct CDR3 sequences in the sample; around a tenth occur only once, and about 15% lies in the top ten. The source material was blood, either unsorted or a sorted T cell fraction (not recorded which). These receptors all stem from a female donor with ankylosing spondylitis or in good health (not recorded which).

V is TRBV6-1 and J is TRBJ2-7; D remains ambiguous. The CDR3 has 15 amino acids. Trimming took 6 bases from V and 2 from J, leaving 17 bases between them. Germline V CDR1 and CDR2: MNHNS, SASEGT. The CDR3 is CASSALGPPTYEQYF. The CDR3 DNA reads as TGTGCCAGCAGCGCCCTTGGACCTCCGACCTACGAGCAGTACTTC.

This chain links TRBV19 with TRBJ2-2; 10 positions agree with TRBD2. CDR1 and CDR2 from the germline V gene are LNHDA and SQIVND (reference sequence). Trimming removed 5 bases from V and 4 bases from J; junction bases left unmatched: 4. The CDR3 consists of 15 residues. The DNA for the CDR3 is TGTGCCAGTAGTCCCCGGACTAGCGGCACCGGGGAGCTGTTTTTT. This sequence encodes CASSPRTSGTGELFF.

This clonotype was seen only a few times. This rearrangement joins TRBV29-1 to TRBJ2-2, with D perhaps TRBD1 (5 bases). The ends were cut back, 5 bases at V and 4 bases at J, with 8 bases in the middle. This CDR3 has 12 amino acids. Germline V gene data show CDR1 as SQVTM and CDR2 as ANQGSEA. The CDR3 DNA sequence: TGCAGCGTTACCCAGGGCACCGGGGAGCTGTTTTTT. Encoded protein: CSVTQGTGELFF.

In this sample, this clonotype turned up a few times. J is TRBJ1-4 and V is TRBV29-1, with D unclear. The CDR3 contains 11 residues. Trimming took off 3 bases at V and 6 bases at J, with 5 bases between the two ends. Germline loops: CDR1 SQVTM, CDR2 ANQGSEA. The CDR3 region is CSVDLDEKLFF. The CDR3 DNA is TGCAGCGTTGACCTGGATGAAAAACTGTTTTTT.

Many counts were recorded for this clonotype. This sequence joins TRBV20-1 and TRBJ2-7, with 9 bases that match TRBD1. This CDR3 comprises 14 residues. J gave up 6 bases and V 3 bases, and 9 bases lay outside the gene matches. Germline V CDR1 and CDR2: DFQATT, SNEGSKA (reference sequence). CDR3 DNA: TGCAGTGCTAGGCCCCGGGACAGGGTTTCCGAGCAGTACTTC. Its translation is CSARPRDRVSEQYF.

This clonotype was counted a few times. This chain connects TRBV7-3 to TRBJ1-6, with TRBD1 matching 10 bases. This CDR3 spans 15 amino acids. With V trimmed by 2 bases and J by 10 bases, 5 bases remained unmatched. Germline values: CDR1 SGHTA, CDR2 FQGTGA. CDR3 in DNA: TGTGCCAGCAGCTTACGGGACAGGGGATTGTCACCCCTCCACTTT. This sequence encodes CASSLRDRGLSPLHF.

This sequence joins TRBV19 and TRBJ2-1; tentatively, D is TRBD2 (5 bases). V lost 8 bases, J lost 5 bases, and 13 bases lay in between. The V gene's germline CDR1 is LNHDA and CDR2 SQIVND (reference sequence). There are 13 residues in the CDR3. As DNA, the CDR3 is TGTGCCAGTGGTGAGGGCGGGCACAATGAGCAGTTCTTC. This translates into CASGEGGHNEQFF.

The V gene is TRBV15, the J gene TRBJ2-5; D unclear. The V gene lost 1 base and the J gene lost 1 base, with 13 bases spanning the gap. This CDR3 contains 16 residues. Per germline, CDR1 LNHNV and CDR2 YYDKDF (reference sequence). The CDR3 sequence: CATSRALVGSQETQYF. Here the CDR3 DNA reads TGTGCCACCAGCAGAGCCCTCGTGGGCAGCCAAGAGACCCAGTACTTC.

This clonotype was observed a few times. The chain couples TRBV5-6 to TRBJ2-7; TRBD2 aligns across 8 bases. The CDR3 has 13 amino acids. Trimming took 4 bases from V and 6 from J; bases not matched to a gene: 6. Germline values: CDR1 SGHDT, CDR2 YYEEEE. The CDR3 spells CASSPGGGREQYF. CDR3 coding DNA: TGTGCCAGCAGCCCGGGAGGGGGTCGCGAGCAGTACTTC.

This clonotype was found many times. The chain links TRBV11-2 to TRBJ2-1, with 10 nucleotides matching TRBD2. Germline V gene sequence: CDR1 SGHAT, CDR2 FQNNGV. The V gene end was trimmed by 3 bases and the J gene end by 2 bases; junction bases not matched to a gene: 4. The length of the CDR3 is 16 residues. CDR3 residues: CASSFLAGVAYNEQFF. In nucleotides, the CDR3 is TGTGCCAGCAGCTTTCTAGCGGGGGTAGCCTACAATGAGCAGTTCTTC.

The rearrangement links TRBV19 to TRBJ2-3; 8 bases are a match to TRBD2. The CDR3 runs 15 residues. V shed 8 bases and J 6 bases; nucleotides not matched to a gene: 13. Germline loops: CDR1 LNHDA, CDR2 SQIVND (reference sequence). This CDR3 is CASATSGPAWDTQYF. In DNA, the CDR3 is TGTGCCAGTGCAACTAGCGGCCCTGCATGGGATACGCAGTATTTT.

This clonotype has more than one count but fewer than ten. The rearrangement joins TRBV9 to TRBJ2-7; TRBD2 agrees at 9 bases. From germline, CDR1 is SGDLS and CDR2 YYNGEE. The CDR3 covers 15 residues. V lost 4 bases, J lost 0 bases, and 5 bases stayed unmatched. In DNA form, the CDR3 reads TGTGCCAGCAGCCTAGCGGGGACCAGCTCCTACGAGCAGTACTTC. Its translation: CASSLAGTSSYEQYF.

This chain connects TRBV4-3 to TRBJ2-1; 9 bases map to TRBD2. The junction had 3 bases not matched to a gene; V was cut back by 0 bases and J by 3 bases. The CDR3 has 16 residues. The germline V gene encodes CDR1 LGHNA and CDR2 YSLEER. In DNA form, the CDR3 reads TGCGCCAGCAGCCAAGACGCTAGCGGGAACTACAATGAGCAGTTCTTC. Its protein is CASSQDASGNYNEQFF.

This clonotype showed up many times. The rearrangement uses TRBV3-1 and TRBJ1-5; maybe TRBD1 (5 bases). V lost 0 bases and J lost 7, with 13 bases in between. Per the germline V gene, CDR1 is LGHDT and CDR2 is YNNKEL (reference sequence). This CDR3 is 15 amino acids long. The chain's CDR3 is CASSQEEGAGQPQHF. In DNA, the CDR3 is TGTGCCAGCAGCCAAGAGGAAGGGGCAGGACAGCCCCAGCATTTT.

This clonotype has just a few counts. This chain joins TRBV24-1 and TRBJ2-3, with a possible D match to TRBD1 (5 bases). The CDR3 spans 14 residues. Per germline, CDR1 KGHDR and CDR2 SFDVKD. Trimming removed 6 bases from V and 4 bases from J, with 13 bases in between. The CDR3 protein is CATSSREEADTQYF. The CDR3 nucleotides are TGTGCCACCAGTTCCAGGGAAGAAGCAGATACGCAGTATTTT.